The 28 T cell receptor beta chains listed next were all sequenced from one sample in a study of cytomegalovirus exposure and HLA in healthy donors. 60 Vbeta and 13 Jbeta primers were used in PCR. The data were produced by immunoSEQ multiplex PCR, yet TCRdb's version contains in-frame clones alone and is incomplete. Among 85,000 to 130,000 clones listed, over 75% were seen once. Sequenced sample: PBMCs. Receptors originate from a man aged 55 to 70 in good health and CMV-seropositive.

The chain combines TRBV6-5 with TRBJ1-1; 7 bases line up with TRBD1. V lost 6 bases, J lost 3 bases, and 7 bases stayed unmatched. CDR1 MNHEY and CDR2 SVGAGI come from the germline V gene. The CDR3 runs to 14 residues. The CDR3 protein is CASSLKQGYTEAFF. In nucleotides, the CDR3 is TGTGCCAGCAGCCTCAAACAGGGGTACACTGAAGCTTTCTTT.

The count of this clone is one. V usage is TRBV14 and J usage is TRBJ2-1; 10 nucleotides align to TRBD2. The ends lost 4 bases at V and 0 bases at J; junction bases unmatched: 6. CDR1 SGHDN and CDR2 FVKESK come from the germline V gene. The CDR3 is 17 amino acids. As DNA, the CDR3 is TGTGCCAGCAGCCTAAGCCAGCGGGGGGGCTCCTACAATGAGCAGTTCTTC. Translation: CASSLSQRGGSYNEQFF.

The chain employs TRBV29-1 and TRBJ2-5, with a possible D match to TRBD2 (5 bases). CDR1 is SQVTM and CDR2 is ANQGSEA in the germline V gene. The V and J ends lost 3 bases and 5 bases respectively, with 16 bases between them. The CDR3 length is 14 residues. The CDR3 spells CSVDLWEAEETQYF. In DNA form, the CDR3 reads TGCAGCGTTGATTTGTGGGAAGCGGAGGAGACCCAGTACTTC.

The rearrangement uses TRBV5-1 and TRBJ1-6; 8 nucleotides line up with TRBD1. The CDR3 consists of 15 residues. Germline CDR1 is SGHRS and CDR2 is YFSETQ. V trimming: 4 bases; J trimming: 7 bases; junction bases outside the gene matches: 7. The CDR3, as DNA: TGCGCCAGCAGCCGAGACAGGGGAGGCAATTCACCCCTCCACTTT. Translation gives CASSRDRGGNSPLHF. Using reference TRBV5-1 and TRBJ1-6 for the parts outside the CDR3, the full variable domain is KAGVTQTPRYLIKTRGQQVTLSCSPISGHRSVSWYQQTPGQGLQFLFEYFSETQRNKGNFPGRFSGRQFSNSRSEMNVSTLELGDSALYLCASSRDRGGNSPLHFGNGTRLTVT.

The V call is TRBV2, the J call TRBJ2-7; D ambiguous. The V gene lost 6 bases and the J gene lost 4 bases, with 10 bases spanning the gap. In germline, CDR1 is SNHLY, CDR2 FYNNEI. There are 12 residues in the CDR3. CDR3 bases: TGTGCCAGCAGCCTGCAGATATACGAGCAGTACTTC. Its translation: CASSLQIYEQYF. Combining the CDR3 with reference TRBV2 and TRBJ2-7 gives the whole variable domain EPEVTQTPSHQVTQMGQEVILRCVPISNHLYFYWYRQILGQKVEFLVSFYNNEISEKSEIFDDQFSVERPDGSNFTLKIRSTKLEDSAMYFCASSLQIYEQYFGPGTRLTVT.

The genes are TRBV18 and TRBJ1-2; 8 positions agree with TRBD1. V gave up 2 bases and J gave up 9 bases; unmatched junction bases: 14. The CDR3 contains 16 residues. Germline V lookup: CDR1 KGHSH, CDR2 LQKENI. In DNA form, the CDR3 reads TGTGCCAGCTCACCAATGGAAGCAGGGGGCGAAAGGAGCTACACCTTC. It is translated as CASSPMEAGGERSYTF. The complete variable domain, with remaining parts taken from reference TRBV18 and TRBJ1-2, reads NAGVMQNPRHLVRRRGQEARLRCSPMKGHSHVYWYRQLPEEGLKFMVYLQKENIIDESGMPKERFSAEFPKEGPSILRIQQVVRGDSAAYFCASSPMEAGGERSYTFGSGTRLTVV.

The chain has TRBV5-1 and TRBJ1-1; TRBD1 matches 9 bases. The CDR3 is made up of 16 amino acids. The junction had 7 bases not matched to a gene; V was cut back by 4 bases and J by 0 bases. CDR1 and CDR2 (germline): SGHRS, YFSETQ. This CDR3 reads CASSVSRDRVNTEAFF. CDR3 nucleotide sequence: TGCGCCAGCAGCGTATCCCGGGACAGGGTGAACACTGAAGCTTTCTTT.

V gene TRBV6-1 combines with J gene TRBJ1-3; tentatively, D is TRBD1 (5 bases). Germline V CDR1 and CDR2: MNHNS, SASEGT. The CDR3 is 17 residues long. V shed 3 bases and J shed 0 bases, with 15 bases lying between them. DNA of the CDR3: TGTGCCAGCAGTGATCAAGTGCAGGGACTCTCTGGAAACACCATATATTTT. Amino acids: CASSDQVQGLSGNTIYF.

This chain uses TRBV29-1 with TRBJ2-1, with TRBD1 matching 10 bases. The germline V gene has CDR1 SQVTM and CDR2 ANQGSEA. V was clipped by 1 base and J by 8 bases; unmatched bases: 8. CDR3 length: 15 amino acids. CDR3 sequence: CSVEAMTGGWHEQFF. CDR3 sequence (DNA): TGCAGCGTTGAAGCCATGACAGGGGGCTGGCATGAGCAGTTCTTC.

The chain has TRBV2 and TRBJ1-3, with D possibly being TRBD1 (5 bases). V was shortened by 3 bases and J by 0 bases, with 18 bases between the two germline ends. Germline V gives CDR1 SNHLY, CDR2 FYNNEI. CDR3 size: 18 residues. The CDR3 spells CASSEDNSRTSSGNTIYF. The DNA for the CDR3 is TGTGCCAGCAGTGAGGACAATAGCCGCACCTCCTCTGGAAACACCATATATTTT.

This chain connects TRBV7-9 to TRBJ2-1, with TRBD1 matching 12 bases. V was clipped by 5 bases and J by 7 bases; unmatched bases: 9. The CDR3 is 16 amino acids. Germline V gives CDR1 SEHNR, CDR2 FQNEAQ (reference sequence). The chain's CDR3 is CASSPNWGQGANEQFF. In nucleotides, the CDR3 is TGTGCCAGCAGCCCAAATTGGGGACAGGGGGCGAATGAGCAGTTCTTC.

This clone was seen a handful of times. The chain has TRBV20-1 and TRBJ1-3; D unresolved. CDR3 length equals 11 residues. The V end lost 3 bases, the J end lost 4 bases, and 4 bases lay between the germline ends. CDR1 and CDR2 (germline): DFQATT, SNEGSKA (reference sequence). The CDR3 here is CSASRGNTIYF. In DNA form, the CDR3 reads TGCAGTGCTAGTCGGGGAAACACCATATATTTT.

This clone appeared once. The chain employs TRBV5-6 and TRBJ2-4, with 10 bases matching TRBD2. CDR1 SGHDT and CDR2 YYEEEE come from the germline V gene. With 4 bases clipped from V and 15 bases from J, the junction kept 19 bases outside the gene matches. CDR3 size: 16 residues. The CDR3: CASSLFISGGPGGWYF. As DNA, the CDR3 is TGTGCCAGCAGCCTCTTTATTAGCGGGGGGCCGGGGGGATGGTACTTC.

The genes are TRBV5-5 and TRBJ1-1; 7 bases map to TRBD1. The CDR3 totals 14 residues. V shed 3 bases, J shed 1 base, and the junction held 3 bases outside the gene matches. CDR1 and CDR2 (germline): SGHKS, YYEKEE (reference sequence). The CDR3 reads CASSWGTENTEAFF. For the CDR3, the DNA is TGTGCCAGCAGCTGGGGGACAGAGAACACTGAAGCTTTCTTT. Looking up the rest from reference TRBV5-5 and TRBJ1-1 gives the full variable domain: DAGVTQSPTHLIKTRGQQVTLRCSPISGHKSVSWYQQVLGQGPQFIFQYYEKEERGRGNFPDRFSARQFPNYSSELNVNALLLGDSALYLCASSWGTENTEAFFGQGTRLTVV.

The J gene is TRBJ2-7, the V gene TRBV2; D perhaps matches TRBD1 (7 bases). CDR1 SNHLY and CDR2 FYNNEI come from the germline V gene. V was cut by 7 bases and J by 2 bases, with 24 bases left in between. The CDR3 has 17 amino acids. This chain's CDR3 is CASKRAPRNQGAYEQYF. The CDR3 region has the DNA TGTGCCAGCAAGCGGGCGCCTCGAAATCAGGGGGCCTACGAGCAGTACTTC.

CDR3 region: CASSIGSEQFF. CDR3 bases: TGTGCCAGTAGTATCGGGTCTGAGCAGTTCTTC. The genes are TRBV19 and TRBJ2-1; no reliable D call. The CDR3 spans 11 residues. V shed 3 bases and J shed 9 bases, with 6 bases lying between them. The germline V gene encodes CDR1 LNHDA and CDR2 SQIVND (reference sequence).

The chain has TRBV7-3 and TRBJ2-1, with 8 bases that match TRBD1. The V segment lost 2 bases and the J segment 5 bases; nucleotides outside the gene matches: 8. CDR1 SGHTA and CDR2 FQGTGA come from the germline V gene. The CDR3 is 16 residues long. CDR3 DNA: TGTGCCAGCAGCTTAGATGGGACAGGTCAAAACAATGAGCAGTTCTTC. This encodes CASSLDGTGQNNEQFF.

This clone was recorded only once. The junction departs from the called germline gene at one end, perhaps through a read error. The chain joins TRBV7-9 to TRBJ1-5; a possible D gene is TRBD1 (5 bases). The CDR3 contains 15 residues. CDR1 and CDR2 (germline): SEHNR, FQNEAQ (reference sequence). CDR3 DNA sequence: TGTTCCAGCAGCTTAGTAGGAGGGGAGGGTCAGCCCCAGCATTTT. This encodes CSSSLVGGEGQPQHF. Based on the CDR3 plus reference TRBV7-9 and TRBJ1-5, the full variable domain is DTGVSQNPRHKITKRGQNVTFRCDPISEHNRLYWYRQTLGQGPEFLTYFQNEAQLEKSRLLSDRFSAERPKGSFSTLEIQRTEQGDSAMYLCSSSLVGGEGQPQHFGDGTRLSIL.

The rearrangement links TRBV19 to TRBJ1-1; 12 nucleotides match TRBD1. The CDR3 runs 15 residues. Germline V gives CDR1 LNHDA, CDR2 SQIVND (reference sequence). After removal of 4 bases from V and 5 bases from J, the junction contained 5 bases not matched to a gene. This CDR3 reads CASSRGQGADTEAFF. In DNA form, the CDR3 reads TGTGCCAGTAGTAGGGGACAGGGGGCGGATACTGAAGCTTTCTTT.

In its sample, this clone was seen a few times. The V call is TRBV6-6, the J call TRBJ1-3, with D unclear. Germline V gives CDR1 MNHNY, CDR2 SVGAGI (reference sequence). V was cut by 2 bases and J by 1 base, with 12 bases left in between. This CDR3 region has 16 residues. The CDR3 DNA follows: TGTGCCAGCAGTTACCCACAGAGTACTTCTGGAAACACCATATATTTT. Its protein is CASSYPQSTSGNTIYF.

The chain joins TRBV11-3 to TRBJ2-2; D remains unclear. The V gene lost 4 bases and the J gene lost 3 bases, with 12 bases spanning the gap. The CDR3 is made up of 15 amino acids. In germline, CDR1 is SGHNT, CDR2 YENEEA. The CDR3 coding sequence is TGTGCCAGCAGCTCCACAACACGGGACACCGGGGAGCTGTTTTTT. This gives the protein CASSSTTRDTGELFF.

The rearrangement uses TRBV2 and TRBJ1-4, with 7 bases aligning to TRBD1. Germline CDR1 reads SNHLY; CDR2 reads FYNNEI. This CDR3 contains 14 residues. Germline trimming cut 6 bases from V and 10 bases from J; bases unmatched to any gene: 11. This CDR3 reads CASSDTGQAVKLFF. In DNA form, the CDR3 reads TGTGCCAGCAGCGACACCGGACAGGCGGTAAAACTGTTTTTT.

V is TRBV5-4 and J is TRBJ2-7; 10 nucleotides agree with TRBD1. The J segment lost 5 bases and the V segment lost 2 bases, leaving 7 bases of the junction unmatched. This CDR3 comprises 15 residues. Germline lookup yields CDR1 SGHNT and CDR2 YYREEE (reference sequence). CDR3 sequence reads: CASSLRQGAMDEQYF. The CDR3 DNA is TGTGCCAGCAGCTTACGACAGGGGGCTATGGACGAGCAGTACTTC.

As concerns this clone: In the same sample, other DNA sequences code for this CDR3. The rearrangement uses TRBV7-9 and TRBJ1-5; 8 bases are a match to TRBD1. The CDR3 totals 13 residues. V gave up 6 bases and J gave up 5 bases; unmatched junction bases: 3. Germline assignment: CDR1 SEHNR and CDR2 FQNEAQ (reference sequence). CDR3 region: CASSPQGDQPQHF. The CDR3 DNA reads TGTGCCAGCAGTCCACAGGGGGATCAGCCCCAGCATTTT.

The sample holds one count of this clone. The DNA for the CDR3 is TGTGCCAGCATCTACAGGGGGGATGGAAACACCATATATTTT. Encoded protein: CASIYRGDGNTIYF. This chain joins TRBV27 and TRBJ1-3, with TRBD1 matching over 8 bases. The CDR3 runs to 14 residues. Losses at the gene ends were 7 bases for V and 3 bases for J; bases not matched to a gene: 5. The germline CDR1 and CDR2 sequences are MNHEY and SMNVEV (reference sequence).

The V gene is TRBV28, the J gene TRBJ2-5; possibly TRBD1 for D (6 bases). The end of the DNA fits TRBJ2-7 better, so the J call may be wrong. CDR3 length equals 15 residues. Germline V lookup: CDR1 MDHEN, CDR2 SYDVKM. CDR3 bases: TGTGCCAGCAGGAGGGCTGGGACACTCACCTACGAGCAGTACTTC. Its translation is CASRRAGTLTYEQYF.

The genes are TRBV27 and TRBJ1-2, with 7 positions matching TRBD1. The CDR3 length is 16 residues. Germline V gene lookup returns CDR1 MNHEY and CDR2 SMNVEV (reference sequence). J lost 1 base, V lost 10 bases, and 15 bases had no gene match. CDR3 loop: CATRIRGTVDNYGYTF. The CDR3 DNA reads TGTGCCACCAGAATTCGTGGGACAGTAGATAACTATGGCTACACCTTC.

The chain carries TRBV5-4 and TRBJ1-1; 9 nucleotides align to TRBD1. The CDR3 runs 15 residues. Trimming removed 5 bases from V and 10 bases from J; junction bases left unmatched: 15. Germline-derived CDR1 and CDR2 are SGHNT and YYREEE (reference sequence). The CDR3 DNA reads TGTGCCAGCAGTAAGTCCCGGGACAGGGAGGTACGAGCTTTCTTT. This codes for CASSKSRDREVRAFF.